The sequence of this T cell receptor beta chain was determined in a study of control samples from healthy donors and cancer patients. Data came from immunoSEQ multiplex PCR; TCRdb stores just in-frame clones and leaves some out. The table records 64,000 or so clones, 92% of them present only once. The clonotype comes from a man aged 35-49 years with colorectal cancer. Source material: PBMCs.

The CDR3 DNA reads TGTGCCAGCAGCTTGCCGGAGACAGGGACCTACGAGCAGTACTTC. Translating gives CASSLPETGTYEQYF. The chain employs TRBV11-2 and TRBJ2-7; 7 bases map to TRBD1. The CDR3 spans 15 residues. Germline V lookup: CDR1 SGHAT, CDR2 FQNNGV. J was trimmed by 2 bases and V by 3 bases; bases with no gene match: 7.